One sample yielded the 22 T cell receptor beta chains listed below, sequenced in a study of T cell responses to AZD1222 COVID-19 vaccine. Only in-frame clones appear in the TCRdb table, and some are missing; sequencing was by immunoSEQ multiplex PCR. The table lists about 98,000 clones, around 90% of them singletons. The material was peripheral blood, obtained on day 0 of MenACWY control vaccination. The receptors here all came from an adult in good health.

This clone was found once. J is TRBJ1-4 and V is TRBV19; 8 bases are a match to TRBD1. Germline trimming cut 7 bases from V and 7 bases from J; bases unmatched to any gene: 14. Germline lookup yields CDR1 LNHDA and CDR2 SQIVND (reference sequence). This CDR3 region has 16 residues. For the CDR3, the DNA is TGTGCCAGTACACGACAGGGGTTCAGGAGTGGTGAAAAACTGTTTTTT. Its protein product is CASTRQGFRSGEKLFF.

The V call is TRBV4-1, the J call TRBJ1-2; the match to TRBD1 covers 9 bases. With V trimmed by 3 bases and J by 7 bases, 6 bases remained unmatched. In germline, CDR1 is MGHRA, CDR2 YSYEKL. The CDR3 is 14 residues long. CDR3 residues: CASSQGTGLFGYTF. The CDR3 DNA sequence: TGCGCCAGCAGCCAGGGGACAGGGTTGTTTGGCTACACCTTC.

The chain carries TRBV19 and TRBJ1-3; D is possibly TRBD1 (5 bases). Trimming shortened V by 3 bases and J by 0 bases, and 9 bases separated the two germline ends. The germline V gene has CDR1 LNHDA and CDR2 SQIVND (reference sequence). The CDR3 runs to 15 residues. The CDR3 sequence: CASSIDSSSGNTIYF. CDR3 bases: TGTGCCAGTAGTATCGACAGCAGCTCTGGAAACACCATATATTTT. Combining the CDR3 with reference TRBV19 and TRBJ1-3 gives the whole variable domain DGGITQSPKYLFRKEGQNVTLSCEQNLNHDAMYWYRQDPGQGLRLIYYSQIVNDFQKGDIAEGYSVSREKKESFPLTVTSAQKNPTAFYLCASSIDSSSGNTIYFGEGSWLTVV.

The chain is built from TRBV15 and TRBJ2-3; D remains unclear. In germline, CDR1 is LNHNV, CDR2 YYDKDF (reference sequence). Trimming took 0 bases from V and 4 from J, leaving 5 bases between them. There are 13 residues in the CDR3. In DNA, the CDR3 is TGTGCCACCAGCAGAGATTATGCAGATACGCAGTATTTT. It codes for CATSRDYADTQYF.

The J gene is TRBJ2-4, the V gene TRBV5-6; tentative D call: TRBD2 (5 bases). Germline lookup yields CDR1 SGHDT and CDR2 YYEEEE. Trimming took off 0 bases at V and 0 bases at J, with 10 bases between the two ends. The CDR3 length is 16 residues. CDR3 in amino acids: CASSLGGELAKNIQYF. Here the CDR3 DNA reads TGTGCCAGCAGCTTGGGGGGAGAACTAGCCAAAAACATTCAGTACTTC.

This chain uses TRBV9 with TRBJ1-4; TRBD1 might be the D (5 bases). This CDR3 has 15 residues. From germline, CDR1 is SGDLS and CDR2 YYNGEE. Trimming stripped 3 bases from V and 6 bases from J, with 15 bases between. The chain's CDR3 is CASSAAQGRYEKLFF. The CDR3, as DNA: TGTGCCAGCAGCGCCGCTCAGGGACGGTATGAAAAACTGTTTTTT.

The genes are TRBV10-2 and TRBJ1-2; TRBD1 matches at 8 bases. This CDR3 region has 14 residues. Trimming removed 0 bases from V and 3 bases from J; junction bases left unmatched: 0. Germline V gene data show CDR1 as WSHSY and CDR2 as SAAADI. The CDR3 sequence: CASSESTGDYGYTF. The CDR3 coding sequence is TGCGCCAGCAGTGAGTCGACAGGGGACTATGGCTACACCTTC.

The gene calls are TRBV13 and TRBJ2-7; 11 nucleotides match TRBD2. This CDR3 region has 15 residues. The V segment lost 4 bases and the J segment 4 bases; nucleotides outside the gene matches: 6. Germline V lookup: CDR1 PRHDT, CDR2 FYEKMQ (reference sequence). CDR3 amino acids: CASSSRLAGRYEQYF. CDR3 in DNA: TGTGCCAGCAGCTCGAGACTAGCGGGGAGATACGAGCAGTACTTC.

The chain is built from TRBV27 and TRBJ1-2; D is unclear. V lost 6 bases to trimming and J lost 3 bases, with 11 bases between them. Germline V gene lookup returns CDR1 MNHEY and CDR2 SMNVEV (reference sequence). CDR3 length equals 13 residues. DNA of the CDR3: TGTGCCAGCAGCCAGGAAGGGTACTATGGCTACACCTTC. Translating it yields CASSQEGYYGYTF.

The chain has TRBV7-3 and TRBJ2-4; D is ambiguous. CDR1 is SGHTA, CDR2 FQGTGA, per germline. The CDR3 sequence is 13 residues long. The V and J ends lost 3 bases and 4 bases respectively, with 7 bases between them. The DNA for the CDR3 is TGTGCCAGCAGCTTCGGGCAGAAAAACATTCAGTACTTC. Its translation: CASSFGQKNIQYF.

This clone was seen once. The chain employs TRBV9 and TRBJ1-6, with 7 nucleotides matching TRBD1. This CDR3 is 14 amino acids long. V shed 8 bases and J 10 bases; nucleotides not matched to a gene: 12. Germline CDR1 is SGDLS and CDR2 is YYNGEE. The CDR3 here is CASGGTELLSPLHF. The CDR3 DNA follows: TGTGCCAGTGGGGGGACAGAACTCCTATCACCCCTCCACTTT.

The chain recombines TRBV15 with TRBJ2-7, with 11 bases aligning to TRBD1. Germline-derived CDR1 and CDR2 are LNHNV and YYDKDF (reference sequence). This CDR3 contains 16 residues. V lost 0 bases, J lost 4 bases, and 5 bases stayed unmatched. CDR3 sequence reads: CATSRDPGQGVYEQYF. The CDR3 DNA reads as TGTGCCACCAGCAGAGATCCGGGACAGGGGGTATACGAGCAGTACTTC.

V usage is TRBV5-1 and J usage is TRBJ1-4; no clear D gene. Germline V CDR1 and CDR2: SGHRS, YFSETQ. V lost 3 bases and J 7 bases, leaving 10 bases between the germline ends. CDR3 length: 13 residues. CDR3 coding DNA: TGCGCCAGCAGCTGGACCGGAGGTGAAAAACTGTTTTTT. Encoded protein: CASSWTGGEKLFF.

The chain is built from TRBV14 and TRBJ1-2; D uncertain. Germline-derived CDR1 and CDR2 are SGHDN and FVKESK. The CDR3 consists of 14 residues. V lost 1 base and J lost 4, with 10 bases in between. This CDR3 reads CASSQVGLTYGYTF. The CDR3 coding sequence is TGTGCCAGCAGCCAAGTGGGGTTAACCTATGGCTACACCTTC.

The rearrangement links TRBV4-3 to TRBJ1-6; TRBD1 might be the D (5 bases). The CDR3 has 16 amino acids. V gave up 0 bases and J gave up 7 bases, with 13 bases separating them. CDR1 and CDR2 (germline): LGHNA, YSLEER. In DNA form, the CDR3 reads TGCGCCAGCAGCCAAGAAAGGGGAGCAGGAAATTCACCCCTCCACTTT. Translated: CASSQERGAGNSPLHF.

DNA for the CDR3: TGTGCCAGCAGCTTAGCCGGAGGGTATGGCTACACCTTC. As protein: CASSLAGGYGYTF. This chain links TRBV11-2 with TRBJ1-2; no reliable D call. This CDR3 contains 13 residues. Looked up from germline, CDR1 is SGHAT and CDR2 is FQNNGV. V lost 1 base, J lost 5 bases, and 8 bases lay in between.

In its sample, this clone was seen once. This chain uses TRBV4-2 with TRBJ1-1; 12 positions match TRBD1. V was pared by 2 bases and J by 8 bases, with 6 bases of the junction left unmatched. The CDR3 has 15 residues. Germline V gives CDR1 LGHNA, CDR2 YNFKEQ. In DNA form, the CDR3 reads TGTGCCAGCAGCCAACCGGGACAGGGGGCCGAAGAAGCTTTCTTT. Protein sequence: CASSQPGQGAEEAFF.

This chain uses TRBV29-1 with TRBJ1-2; no reliable D call. Germline lookup yields CDR1 SQVTM and CDR2 ANQGSEA. The CDR3 is 9 amino acids. V was shortened by 7 bases and J by 8 bases, with 8 bases between the two germline ends. CDR3 DNA: TGCAGCGCTGACACGGGCTACACCTTC. The encoded protein is CSADTGYTF.

This chain uses TRBV6-5 with TRBJ1-2; a possible D gene is TRBD1 (5 bases). The V and J ends lost 0 bases and 4 bases respectively, with 12 bases between them. The CDR3 is made up of 15 amino acids. Germline V CDR1 and CDR2: MNHEY, SVGAGI. The CDR3 sequence: CASSYSPGMAYGYTF. CDR3 coding DNA: TGTGCCAGCAGTTACTCGCCAGGGATGGCCTATGGCTACACCTTC.

The rearrangement joins TRBV7-3 to TRBJ2-3; 8 bases map to TRBD2. V lost 3 bases to trimming and J lost 7 bases; unmatched junction nucleotides: 9. The CDR3 contains 15 residues. CDR1 is SGHTA, CDR2 FQGTGA, per germline. CDR3 protein: CASSFSRGGTNTQYF. The DNA for the CDR3 is TGTGCCAGCAGCTTTTCTCGCGGGGGGACAAATACGCAGTATTTT.

V is TRBV3-1 (or the pseudogene TRBV3-2) and J is TRBJ1-1; D might be TRBD1 (5 bases). This CDR3 comprises 13 residues. Germline assignment: CDR1 LGHDT and CDR2 YNNKEL (reference sequence). Trimming removed 1 base from V and 4 bases from J, with 7 bases in between. The CDR3 DNA sequence: TGTGCCAGCAGCCAAGTTGGGGGCACTGAAGCTTTCTTT. Residues: CASSQVGGTEAFF.

This chain links TRBV19 with TRBJ1-3; possible D gene TRBD1, 5 bases. Trimming removed 3 bases at V and 3 bases at J, with 18 bases between. The CDR3 contains 17 residues. Per germline, CDR1 LNHDA and CDR2 SQIVND (reference sequence). CDR3 amino acids: CASSIQGLGVVGNTIYF. Written as DNA, the CDR3 is TGTGCCAGTAGTATCCAGGGCCTGGGCGTTGTTGGAAACACCATATATTTT.